One sample yielded the 13 T cell receptor beta chains listed below, sequenced in a study of identical twins. TCRdb independently ran MiXCR on the 5' RACE reads; one entry per CDR3 protein. The top ten hold over 0.5% of the sample, which has around 450,000 distinct CDR3 sequences, 13% to 15% seen once. This sample also appeared in a second study, on yellow fever vaccine responses in identical twins.

Sequencing was carried out using CD4+ T cells sorted from blood. All receptors derive from a woman aged 18-29 years in good health.

The chain is built from TRBV25-1 and TRBJ2-5; D possibly uses TRBD1 or TRBD2 (5 bases each). CDR1 and CDR2 (germline): MGHDK, SYGVNS. Trimming took off 5 bases at V and 1 base at J, with 20 bases between the two ends. This CDR3 contains 17 residues. Here the CDR3 DNA reads TGTGCCAGCAGTCTCCGGCAGGGAGCGTTATTCCAAGAGACCCAGTACTTC. This translates into CASSLRQGALFQETQYF.

The genes are TRBV4-1 and TRBJ1-2, with D possibly matching TRBD1 (5 bases). The CDR3 is made up of 15 amino acids. The germline V gene encodes CDR1 MGHRA and CDR2 YSYEKL. Deletions cut 3 bases from V and 2 bases from J, with 13 bases between. CDR3 sequence reads: CASSQGIQENYGYTF. Written as DNA, the CDR3 is TGCGCCAGCAGCCAGGGAATACAGGAGAACTATGGCTACACCTTC.

This clonotype has only a few counts. The genes are TRBV5-6 and TRBJ2-3; weak D call: TRBD1 (5 bases). The germline V and J ends were trimmed by 0 bases and 5 bases, with 10 bases remaining between them. The germline V gene encodes CDR1 SGHDT and CDR2 YYEEEE. This CDR3 contains 14 residues. The CDR3 nucleotides are TGTGCCAGCAGCTTGGCAGGGTCGGGAGATACGCAGTATTTT. Translating it yields CASSLAGSGDTQYF.

This clonotype was observed a handful of times. This chain uses TRBV5-4 with TRBJ2-2; D is perhaps TRBD2 (5 bases). V shed 4 bases and J shed 3 bases, with 13 bases lying between them. CDR1 and CDR2 (germline): SGHNT, YYREEE (reference sequence). The CDR3 runs to 15 residues. The CDR3 here is CASSTQRKHTGELFF. CDR3 nucleotide sequence: TGTGCCAGCAGCACCCAGCGGAAGCACACCGGGGAGCTGTTTTTT. The complete variable domain, with remaining parts taken from reference TRBV5-4 and TRBJ2-2, reads ETGVTQSPTHLIKTRGQQVTLRCSSQSGHNTVSWYQQALGQGPQFIFQYYREEENGRGNFPPRFSGLQFPNYSSELNVNALELDDSALYLCASSTQRKHTGELFFGEGSRLTVL.

The chain has TRBV25-1 and TRBJ1-1; D is undetermined. CDR3 length equals 13 residues. With 4 bases removed from V and 3 bases from J, the gap between germline ends came to 9 bases. CDR1 is MGHDK and CDR2 is SYGVNS in the germline V gene. CDR3: CASSGVGYTEAFF. The CDR3, as DNA: TGTGCCAGCAGTGGGGTGGGGTACACTGAAGCTTTCTTT.

This clonotype appeared a few times. In DNA form, the CDR3 reads TGTGCCAGCAGCTTATCACGGCCAGGGAGGGAGACCCAGTACTTC. Protein product: CASSLSRPGRETQYF. This chain links TRBV11-2 with TRBJ2-5, with D possibly being TRBD2 (6 bases). V was shortened by 2 bases and J by 5 bases, with 15 bases between the two germline ends. The CDR3 length is 15 residues. Germline lookup yields CDR1 SGHAT and CDR2 FQNNGV.

The CDR3: CASTRTGAFYEQYF. CDR3 bases: TGTGCCAGCACCCGGACAGGGGCTTTCTACGAGCAGTACTTC. This chain uses TRBV6-1 with TRBJ2-7, with 9 nucleotides matching TRBD1. Trimming removed 7 bases from V and 3 bases from J; junction bases left unmatched: 7. Germline CDR1 and CDR2: MNHNS and SASEGT. The CDR3 loop spans 14 amino acids.

The chain employs TRBV7-6 and TRBJ1-6; the match to TRBD1 covers 9 bases. This CDR3 has 15 amino acids. Germline-derived CDR1 and CDR2 are SGHVS and FNYEAQ. The junction had 6 bases not matched to a gene; V was cut back by 5 bases and J by 7 bases. The DNA for the CDR3 is TGTGCCAGCAGCCAGCAGGGACAGGGCAATTCACCCCTCCACTTT. This translates into CASSQQGQGNSPLHF.

This clonotype was observed a handful of times. This chain uses TRBV6-1 with TRBJ2-2, with TRBD2 as a possible D gene (7 bases). The V and J ends lost 5 bases and 3 bases respectively, with 10 bases between them. Germline loops: CDR1 MNHNS, CDR2 SASEGT. The length of the CDR3 is 14 residues. Written as DNA, the CDR3 is TGTGCCAGCAGTCGGGGGGCGGACACCGGGGAGCTGTTTTTT. It specifies CASSRGADTGELFF.

This clonotype has only a few counts. The rearrangement joins TRBV7-8 to TRBJ1-4, with D tentatively TRBD1 (5 bases). Germline V gives CDR1 SGHVS, CDR2 FQNEAQ. The CDR3 runs 15 residues. V lost 1 base and J lost 7, with 13 bases in between. The CDR3 DNA sequence: TGTGCCAGCAGCTTAGGCGGGACGGCCTCTGAAAAACTGTTTTTT. Translated, it gives CASSLGGTASEKLFF.

The chain recombines TRBV25-1 with TRBJ2-1; 10 positions agree with TRBD2. Germline V gene lookup returns CDR1 MGHDK and CDR2 SYGVNS. The junction had 6 bases not matched to a gene; V was cut back by 3 bases and J by 7 bases. This CDR3 comprises 15 residues. The DNA for the CDR3 is TGTGCCAGCAGTGATCGGTCTAGCGGGGGAAATGAGCAGTTCTTC. Protein product: CASSDRSSGGNEQFF.

This clonotype was seen only a few times. This CDR3 reads CASRTGPVTDTQYF. The CDR3 nucleotides read TGTGCCAGCAGAACGGGGCCGGTCACAGATACGCAGTATTTT. The chain links TRBV7-2 to TRBJ2-3; TRBD1 or TRBD2 may be the D gene (5 bases each). This CDR3 is 14 amino acids long. With 6 bases removed from V and 2 bases from J, the gap between germline ends came to 12 bases. CDR1 is SGHTA, CDR2 FQGNSA, per germline.

The V gene is TRBV11-2, the J gene TRBJ1-2; a weak D match, TRBD1 (6 bases). The V gene lost 4 bases and the J gene lost 2 bases, with 17 bases spanning the gap. CDR1 is SGHAT and CDR2 is FQNNGV in the germline V gene. The CDR3 extends over 16 amino acids. CDR3 amino acids: CASSSLTGTLNYGYTF. CDR3 bases: TGTGCCAGCAGCTCACTAACCGGGACACTCAACTATGGCTACACCTTC.